These 4 T cell receptor beta chains share one sample of origin, sequenced in a study of blood T cell repertoires in COVID-19. The protocol was immunoSEQ multiplex PCR, while the TCRdb copy is restricted to in-frame clones and leaves out a portion. The repertoire holds about 150,000 clones, with roughly 74% as singletons. Sequencing was done on a sample of peripheral blood. Receptors were obtained from a woman aged 80 or older with acute or convalescent COVID-19.

The J gene is TRBJ2-3, the V gene TRBV15; 12 bases line up with TRBD2. Trimming removed 0 bases from V and 3 bases from J; junction bases left unmatched: 7. From germline, CDR1 is LNHNV and CDR2 YYDKDF (reference sequence). The CDR3 is 18 amino acids. CDR3 amino acids: CATSREDPTSGGTDTQYF. The CDR3 DNA reads TGTGCCACCAGCAGAGAAGATCCGACTAGCGGGGGTACAGATACGCAGTATTTT.

This clone was counted between two and nine times. The J gene is TRBJ1-1, the V gene TRBV4-1, with a possible D match to TRBD1 (6 bases). Trimming pared 4 bases from V and 0 bases from J, leaving 15 bases between. The CDR3 is made up of 16 amino acids. CDR1 is MGHRA, CDR2 YSYEKL, per germline. The CDR3 nucleotides are TGCGCCAGCAGCCGAACCCAAGGGGGAATGAACACTGAAGCTTTCTTT. This encodes CASSRTQGGMNTEAFF.

This chain uses TRBV11-2 with TRBJ1-4; maybe TRBD1 (5 bases). This CDR3 contains 16 residues. V was cut by 0 bases and J by 2 bases, with 10 bases left in between. Germline values: CDR1 SGHAT, CDR2 FQNNGV. The CDR3 DNA reads as TGTGCCAGCAGCTTAGAGGGGGGGATGACTAATGAAAAACTGTTTTTT. Translation: CASSLEGGMTNEKLFF.

This chain uses TRBV7-9 with TRBJ1-2; 7 nucleotides align to TRBD1. Germline V gene data show CDR1 as SEHNR and CDR2 as FQNEAQ (reference sequence). After removal of 6 bases from V and 8 bases from J, the junction contained 6 bases not matched to a gene. The CDR3 loop spans 12 amino acids. CDR3 protein: CASSDRASGYTF. CDR3 coding DNA: TGTGCCAGCAGTGACAGGGCGAGCGGCTACACCTTC.